This paragraph covers one T cell receptor beta chain sequence. What it binds is not known. The sample comes from a study of cytomegalovirus exposure and HLA in healthy donors. On the study more broadly: HLA-typed donors were the source of about 85 million unique TCRs, which an early data release held. Among over 300 genotyped donors, more than 65% fell in the Caucasian-associated ancestry cluster. Findings and caveats of the study: Later analysis showed TCR association rates varying by HLA locus, highest for DRB1 and lowest for HLA-C.

Vbeta (60) and Jbeta (13) primers were used in the PCR. Using immunoSEQ multiplex PCR, the repertoire was profiled, and TCRdb retains in-frame clones only, with some absent. The sample comprises under 200,000 clones, more than 60% of which are singletons, and about 4.5% rests with the top ten. Healthy bone marrow donors formed the donor group. The germline V gene encodes CDR1 SGHTA and CDR2 FQGNSA. Trimming cost V 6 bases and J 6 bases, with 12 bases left between them. CDR3 size: 14 residues. The specimen sequenced was PBMCs. The chain joins TRBV7-2 to TRBJ1-6; no clear D. The receptor's source is a man aged 40-55 years in good health and CMV-seronegative. The CDR3 DNA is TGTGCCAGCAGGCTCGGGTACCTTAATTCACCCCTCCACTTT. This sequence encodes CASRLGYLNSPLHF.